The T cell receptor (beta chain) described here comes from a study of T cells in Graves' hyperthyroidism and ophthalmopathy. Germline V gene data show CDR1 as SGDLS and CDR2 as YYNGEE. CDR3 length: 14 amino acids. Trimming removed 4 bases from V and 4 bases from J, with 14 bases in between. Graves' hyperthyroidism showing no ophthalmopathy progression within 18 months was considered stable. Each 10 ml fresh peripheral blood draw supplied the PBMCs. Regions amplified from RNA transcripts were the TCR beta CDR3 regions. HTBI primers were employed in a first-round RT-PCR of the TCR CDR3. TCRdb re-analysed the multiplex PCR reads in MiXCR, keeping a single row per CDR3 protein. The data hold fewer than 550,000 distinct CDR3 sequences, with around 16% observed a single time. The table lists this clonotype with a few counts.

The receptor's source is a woman aged 18 to 35 with Graves' hyperthyroidism. The specimen sequenced was blood. This chain uses TRBV9 with TRBJ1-2; the D gene is possibly TRBD1 (5 bases). The CDR3 reads CASSISGVGYGYTF. Here the CDR3 DNA reads TGTGCCAGCAGCATTTCGGGGGTCGGCTATGGCTACACCTTC.